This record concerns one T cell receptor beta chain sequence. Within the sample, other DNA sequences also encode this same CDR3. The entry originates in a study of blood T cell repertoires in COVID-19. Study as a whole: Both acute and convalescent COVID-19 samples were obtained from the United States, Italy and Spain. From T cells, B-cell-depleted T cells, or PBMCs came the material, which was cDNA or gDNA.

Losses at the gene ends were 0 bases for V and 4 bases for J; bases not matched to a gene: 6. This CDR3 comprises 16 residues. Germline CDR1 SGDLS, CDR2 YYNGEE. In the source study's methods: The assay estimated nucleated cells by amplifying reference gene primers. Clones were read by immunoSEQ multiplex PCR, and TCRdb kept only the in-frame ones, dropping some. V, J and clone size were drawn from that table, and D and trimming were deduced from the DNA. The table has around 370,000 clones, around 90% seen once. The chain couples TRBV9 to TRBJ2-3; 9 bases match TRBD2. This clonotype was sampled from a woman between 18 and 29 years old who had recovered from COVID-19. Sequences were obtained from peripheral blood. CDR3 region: CASSVAGGRASDTQYF. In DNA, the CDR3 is TGTGCCAGCAGCGTAGCCGGCGGGAGGGCTTCAGATACGCAGTATTTT.